What follows are 12 T cell receptor beta chains derived from one specimen sequenced in a study of human T cells and chemical hapten exposure. Described time point: patch test 1, 2 weeks after DPC sensitization. Regarding treatment: therapeutic diphenylcyclopropenone sensitization with weekly scalp DPC. TCRdb recomputed calls from the RACE reads with MiXCR, one row per CDR3 protein. Among more than 150,000 distinct CDR3 sequences listed, about 14% were seen once. This sample comprised whole blood, obtained in connection with sensitization to the hapten diphenylcyclopropenone (DPC). These receptors all come from a woman aged 25 to 39 with alopecia areata. Some clones in this sample may be carry-over from other donors' samples.

J is TRBJ2-1 and V is TRBV3-1; a weak D match, TRBD2 (6 bases). The CDR3 loop spans 14 amino acids. Germline V gives CDR1 LGHDT, CDR2 YNNKEL (reference sequence). V lost 3 bases and J 6 bases, leaving 12 bases between the germline ends. CDR3 nucleotides: TGTGCCAGCAGCCAGGGGACTGCCGCCAATGAGCAGTTCTTC. Translated: CASSQGTAANEQFF.

In this sample, this clonotype turned up a few times. CDR3 nucleotide sequence: TGTGCCAGCAGAAACAGGGCGAGCTCCTATAATTCACCCCTCCACTTT. It encodes CASRNRASSYNSPLHF. The chain joins TRBV6-6 to TRBJ1-6; D is possibly TRBD1 (6 bases). This CDR3 comprises 16 residues. CDR1 and CDR2 from the germline V gene are MNHNY and SVGAGI (reference sequence). The V end lost 6 bases, the J end lost 0 bases, and 12 bases lay between the germline ends.

The genes are TRBV11-2 and TRBJ2-3; TRBD2 aligns across 8 bases. The CDR3 is 17 residues long. Looked up from germline, CDR1 is SGHAT and CDR2 is FQNNGV. The V and J ends lost 5 bases and 3 bases, in that order; junction bases with no gene match: 13. In DNA, the CDR3 is TGTGCCAGCAGCCTTTATAGCGGGGTCGAAGGGACAGATACGCAGTATTTT. Translating it yields CASSLYSGVEGTDTQYF. Supplemented by reference TRBV11-2 and TRBJ2-3, the full variable domain reads EAGVAQSPRYKIIEKRQSVAFWCNPISGHATLYWYQQILGQGPKLLIQFQNNGVVDDSQLPKDRFSAERLKGVDSTLKIQPAKLEDSAVYLCASSLYSGVEGTDTQYFGPGTRLTVL.

In its sample, this clonotype was seen a few times. The chain combines TRBV5-1 with TRBJ2-7; 7 positions agree with TRBD1. The CDR3 is made up of 13 amino acids. V lost 1 base and J lost 3; bases outside the gene matches: 1. The germline V gene has CDR1 SGHRS and CDR2 YFSETQ. The CDR3 loop reads CASSLRDSYEQYF. CDR3 DNA: TGCGCCAGCAGCTTGCGGGACAGCTACGAGCAGTACTTC.

This sequence joins TRBV3-1 and TRBJ1-1; D uncertain. The CDR3 covers 14 residues. V shed 5 bases and J shed 3 bases, with 13 bases lying between them. Germline V gene sequence: CDR1 LGHDT, CDR2 YNNKEL (reference sequence). The CDR3 sequence is CASSTGPRDTEAFF. The CDR3 DNA sequence: TGTGCCAGCAGCACCGGCCCCCGGGACACTGAAGCTTTCTTT.

This clonotype was picked up many times. CDR3 residues: CASSSVQGRNEQFF. The CDR3 DNA sequence: TGTGCCAGCAGCTCCGTGCAGGGAAGGAATGAGCAGTTCTTC. This sequence joins TRBV7-9 and TRBJ2-1; weak D call: TRBD1 (5 bases). Germline V gene sequence: CDR1 SEHNR, CDR2 FQNEAQ (reference sequence). V was clipped by 4 bases and J by 7 bases, with 14 bases between them. The CDR3 is 14 amino acids.

This clonotype was detected only a few times. V and J are TRBV20-1 and TRBJ1-1, with 8 positions matching TRBD1. This CDR3 contains 13 residues. The germline V gene encodes CDR1 DFQATT and CDR2 SNEGSKA (reference sequence). The junction had 5 bases not matched to a gene; V was cut back by 6 bases and J by 2 bases. The CDR3, as DNA: TGCAGTGCGCAGACAGGGGCAAACACTGAAGCTTTCTTT. Translated, it gives CSAQTGANTEAFF.

In its sample, this clonotype was seen many times. This chain joins TRBV29-1 and TRBJ2-1, with TRBD2 matching over 7 bases. The length of the CDR3 is 13 residues. Germline values: CDR1 SQVTM, CDR2 ANQGSEA. Trimming removed 6 bases from V and 7 bases from J; junction bases left unmatched: 9. The CDR3 is CSVGPGGWNEQFF. In nucleotides, the CDR3 is TGCAGCGTGGGGCCGGGGGGATGGAATGAGCAGTTCTTC.

The CDR3 bases are TGTGCCACCTCGAGAGTATACAGGGCCCTTGGGTATGGCTACACCTTC. Its translation is CATSRVYRALGYGYTF. The chain joins TRBV28 to TRBJ1-2; D is possibly TRBD1 (6 bases). The CDR3 has 16 amino acids. Germline V gene sequence: CDR1 MDHEN, CDR2 SYDVKM. Trimming removed 10 bases from V and 5 bases from J, with 26 bases in between.

The gene calls are TRBV24-1 and TRBJ1-2, with D unclear. Germline assignment: CDR1 KGHDR and CDR2 SFDVKD. V was shortened by 3 bases and J by 5 bases, with 12 bases between the two germline ends. The CDR3 runs to 14 residues. The CDR3 here is CATSDAGIGYGYTF. The CDR3 nucleotides read TGTGCCACCAGTGATGCCGGAATCGGGTATGGCTACACCTTC.

This clonotype came up a few times. This chain links TRBV29-1 with TRBJ1-4; D is unclear. Germline CDR1 and CDR2: SQVTM and ANQGSEA. The V end was cut by 5 bases, the J end by 3 bases, with 7 bases between. This CDR3 comprises 12 residues. The CDR3 DNA reads as TGCAGCGTTCGTATGCCTAATGAAAAACTGTTTTTT. Translating it yields CSVRMPNEKLFF.

This clonotype was found a few times. The chain has TRBV5-1 and TRBJ2-5; TRBD2 is a possible D gene (6 bases). V was cut by 3 bases and J by 3 bases, with 15 bases left in between. In germline, CDR1 is SGHRS, CDR2 YFSETQ. The CDR3 contains 15 residues. CDR3 DNA sequence: TGCGCCAGCAGCTCGCGGGCGGGATTCAAAGAGACCCAGTACTTC. Its protein is CASSSRAGFKETQYF.